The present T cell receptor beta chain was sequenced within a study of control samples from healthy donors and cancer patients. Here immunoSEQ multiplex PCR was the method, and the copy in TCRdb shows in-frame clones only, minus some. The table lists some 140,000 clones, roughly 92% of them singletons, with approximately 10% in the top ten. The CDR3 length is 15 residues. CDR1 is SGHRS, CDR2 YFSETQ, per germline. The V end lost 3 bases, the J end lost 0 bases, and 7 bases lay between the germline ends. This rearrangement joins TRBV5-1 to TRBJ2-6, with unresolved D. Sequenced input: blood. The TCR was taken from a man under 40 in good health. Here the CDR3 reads CASSSEISGANVLTF. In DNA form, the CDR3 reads TGCGCCAGCAGCTCCGAGATCTCTGGGGCCAACGTCCTGACTTTC. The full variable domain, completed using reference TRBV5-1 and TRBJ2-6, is KAGVTQTPRYLIKTRGQQVTLSCSPISGHRSVSWYQQTPGQGLQFLFEYFSETQRNKGNFPGRFSGRQFSNSRSEMNVSTLELGDSALYLCASSSEISGANVLTFGAGSRLTVL.